Following are 17 T cell receptor beta chains from one sample sequenced in a study of blood T cell repertoires in COVID-19. TCRdb's table, derived via immunoSEQ multiplex PCR, lists solely in-frame clones and lacks some. The profile shows roughly 120,000 clones, about 90% of them singletons. The material sequenced was peripheral blood. Receptors originate from a woman aged 55-69 years with COVID-19, enrolled during active disease.

The chain employs TRBV19 and TRBJ1-3; D might be TRBD1 (6 bases). CDR1 and CDR2 (germline): LNHDA, SQIVND (reference sequence). This CDR3 is built from 15 residues. The V and J ends lost 5 bases and 3 bases respectively, with 14 bases between them. Written as DNA, the CDR3 is TGTGCCAGTAGTGGAAGCGGGACATATGGAAACACCATATATTTT. It is translated as CASSGSGTYGNTIYF.

This chain uses TRBV5-1 with TRBJ2-7; 9 bases align to TRBD1. The V and J ends lost 0 bases and 3 bases, in that order; junction bases with no gene match: 1. The CDR3 covers 14 residues. CDR1 is SGHRS and CDR2 is YFSETQ in the germline V gene. The CDR3 DNA sequence: TGCGCCAGCAGCTTGGGGGGACAGGGCTACGAGCAGTACTTC. This sequence encodes CASSLGGQGYEQYF.

The count of this clone is one. The V and J genes are TRBV7-2 and TRBJ2-3; D unresolved. Between the trimmed V and J ends, which lost 3 bases and 3 bases, there was a span of 13 bases. CDR1 is SGHTA, CDR2 FQGNSA, per germline. The CDR3 sequence is 15 residues long. The CDR3 reads CASSFSEYLTDTQYF. The CDR3 nucleotides are TGTGCCAGCAGCTTTTCTGAGTACTTAACAGATACGCAGTATTTT.

This chain joins TRBV2 and TRBJ2-7; TRBD1 matches 7 bases. V gave up 5 bases and J gave up 1 base; unmatched junction bases: 2. The CDR3 loop spans 13 amino acids. Looked up from germline, CDR1 is SNHLY and CDR2 is FYNNEI. The CDR3 sequence: CASSKQGSYEQYF. The DNA for the CDR3 is TGTGCCAGCAGTAAACAGGGGTCCTACGAGCAGTACTTC.

This rearrangement joins TRBV7-2 to TRBJ2-7; TRBD2 aligns across 7 bases. Germline V gene lookup returns CDR1 SGHTA and CDR2 FQGNSA. V trimming: 3 bases; J trimming: 0 bases; junction bases outside the gene matches: 2. This CDR3 spans 14 amino acids. CDR3 protein: CASSLTGGSYEQYF. The CDR3 DNA sequence: TGTGCCAGCAGCTTGACGGGGGGCTCCTACGAGCAGTACTTC.

The chain has TRBV21-1 and TRBJ1-2. TRBV21-1 is noted as a pseudogene. This CDR3 region has 16 residues. CDR3 DNA sequence: TGTGCCAGCAGCAAAGGTGGGAGGGTCAGAGGCTATGGCTACACCTTC. Encoded protein: CASSKGGRVRGYGYTF.

This clone showed up just once. V is TRBV3-1 (or the pseudogene TRBV3-2) and J is TRBJ1-5; D not certain. Germline V gives CDR1 LGHDT, CDR2 YNNKEL (reference sequence). The CDR3 runs 13 residues. Between the trimmed V and J ends, which lost 5 bases and 4 bases, there was a span of 9 bases. The DNA for the CDR3 is TGTGCCAGCAGCACCTCGGAGAATCAGCCCCAGCATTTT. It specifies CASSTSENQPQHF.

The chain combines TRBV7-6 with TRBJ1-2; 9 bases match TRBD1. Germline CDR1 reads SGHVS; CDR2 reads FNYEAQ. After removal of 1 base from V and 7 bases from J, the junction contained 7 bases not matched to a gene. CDR3 length equals 15 residues. CDR3 DNA sequence: TGTGCCAGCAGCTTAGTAACAGGGGGCGCGGGTGGCTACACCTTC. Amino acid sequence: CASSLVTGGAGGYTF.

The V and J genes are TRBV5-1 and TRBJ2-3, with 10 bases fitting TRBD2. V trimming: 0 bases; J trimming: 8 bases; junction bases outside the gene matches: 3. The CDR3 has 14 amino acids. CDR1 and CDR2 (germline): SGHRS, YFSETQ. CDR3 nucleotides: TGCGCCAGCAGCTTGGAACGACTAGCGGGTACGCAGTATTTT. Its translation is CASSLERLAGTQYF.

This chain joins TRBV6-6 and TRBJ2-3; 8 bases are shared with TRBD2. J was trimmed by 0 bases and V by 6 bases; bases with no gene match: 5. This CDR3 contains 15 residues. The germline gives CDR1 MNHNY, CDR2 SVGAGI (reference sequence). CDR3 region: CASRTIAGSTDTQYF. Written as DNA, the CDR3 is TGTGCCAGCAGAACCATAGCGGGGAGCACAGATACGCAGTATTTT.

The chain uses TRBV10-3 and TRBJ2-1; 8 positions agree with TRBD1. This CDR3 has 15 amino acids. J gave up 2 bases and V 4 bases, and 4 bases lay outside the gene matches. Germline V lookup: CDR1 ENHRY, CDR2 SYGVKD. In DNA form, the CDR3 reads TGTGCCATCAGTGGGCCGGGACAGGCCTACAATGAGCAGTTCTTC. It codes for CAISGPGQAYNEQFF.

For the CDR3, the DNA is TGTGCCAGCAGCCGTTCGATAGTGAACACTGAAGCTTTCTTT. It is translated as CASSRSIVNTEAFF. V and J are TRBV7-2 and TRBJ1-1; D gene unclear. Germline CDR1 SGHTA, CDR2 FQGNSA. V dropped 5 bases and J dropped 0 bases, with 10 bases sitting between them. The CDR3 is 14 amino acids.

This rearrangement joins TRBV15 to TRBJ2-2, with D possibly being TRBD1 (5 bases). The ends were cut back, 0 bases at V and 4 bases at J, with 12 bases in the middle. The CDR3 is made up of 16 amino acids. Germline CDR1 is LNHNV and CDR2 is YYDKDF (reference sequence). The CDR3 coding sequence is TGTGCCACCAGCAGAGATGGCAGGGTTGGCACCGGGGAGCTGTTTTTT. Translated, it gives CATSRDGRVGTGELFF. The full variable domain, in which reference TRBV15 and TRBJ2-2 provide the parts outside the CDR3, is DAMVIQNPRYQVTQFGKPVTLSCSQTLNHNVMYWYQQKSSQAPKLLFHYYDKDFNNEADTPDNFQSRRPNTSFCFLDIRSPGLGDTAMYLCATSRDGRVGTGELFFGEGSRLTVL.

The chain is built from TRBV19 and TRBJ1-2; TRBD1 might be the D (5 bases). Germline CDR1 is LNHDA and CDR2 is SQIVND (reference sequence). The germline V and J ends were trimmed by 9 bases and 4 bases, with 18 bases remaining between them. CDR3 length equals 14 residues. CDR3: CASGGREVGYGYTF. CDR3 sequence (DNA): TGTGCCAGCGGGGGGAGGGAGGTCGGCTATGGCTACACCTTC.

CDR3 in amino acids: CASSFAGTLGNTIYF. CDR3 nucleotide sequence: TGTGCCAGCAGCTTTGCCGGGACATTAGGAAACACCATATATTTT. The chain carries TRBV13 and TRBJ1-3; maybe TRBD1 (6 bases). Trimming shortened V by 3 bases and J by 4 bases, and 13 bases separated the two germline ends. This CDR3 has 15 amino acids. CDR1 and CDR2 (germline): PRHDT, FYEKMQ (reference sequence).

The V and J genes are TRBV24-1 and TRBJ2-3; D is perhaps TRBD2 (6 bases). This CDR3 is 15 amino acids long. V was trimmed by 3 bases and J by 2 bases, leaving 11 bases between them. The germline gives CDR1 KGHDR, CDR2 SFDVKD. CDR3 protein: CATSDPRDFTDTQYF. The CDR3 nucleotides read TGTGCCACCAGTGATCCCCGGGACTTCACAGATACGCAGTATTTT.

The chain couples TRBV6-2 or TRBV6-3 to TRBJ2-5; tentative D call: TRBD1 (6 bases). V gave up 0 bases and J gave up 2 bases, with 16 bases separating them. The germline V gene has CDR1 MNHEY and CDR2 SVGEGT. CDR3 length: 17 residues. CDR3 region: CASSYSIKRGQQETQYF. Written as DNA, the CDR3 is TGTGCCAGCAGTTACTCGATTAAAAGGGGACAACAAGAGACCCAGTACTTC.